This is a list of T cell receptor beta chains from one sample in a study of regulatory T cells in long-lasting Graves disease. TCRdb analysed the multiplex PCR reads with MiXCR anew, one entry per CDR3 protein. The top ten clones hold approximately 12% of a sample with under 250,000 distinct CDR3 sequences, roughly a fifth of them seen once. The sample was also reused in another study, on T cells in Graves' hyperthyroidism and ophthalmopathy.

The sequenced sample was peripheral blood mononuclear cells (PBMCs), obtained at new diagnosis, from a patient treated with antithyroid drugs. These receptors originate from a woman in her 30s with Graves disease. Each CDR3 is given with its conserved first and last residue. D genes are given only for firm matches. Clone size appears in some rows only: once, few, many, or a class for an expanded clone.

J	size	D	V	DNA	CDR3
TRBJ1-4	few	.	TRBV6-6	TGTGCCAGCAGTTACTCGATGGGGGGGGGGAATGAAAAACTGTTTTTT	CASSYSMGGGNEKLFF
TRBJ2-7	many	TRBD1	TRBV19	TGTGCCAGTAGTATAGACCCGACAGGGGCTACATACGAGCAGTACTTC	CASSIDPTGATYEQYF
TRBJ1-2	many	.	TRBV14	TGTGCCAGCAGCCAAGATCCATTCTATGGCTACACCTTC	CASSQDPFYGYTF
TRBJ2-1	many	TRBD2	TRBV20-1	TGCAGTGCTAGAGTAAGGCTAGCGGGAGTCAATGAGCAGTTCTTC	CSARVRLAGVNEQFF
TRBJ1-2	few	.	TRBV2	TGTGCCAGCAGTATCGGACAGCCCTATGGCTACACCTTC	CASSIGQPYGYTF
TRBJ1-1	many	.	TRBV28	TGTGCCAGCGGTGAGGGGCTGGGCACTGAAGCTTTCTTT	CASGEGLGTEAFF
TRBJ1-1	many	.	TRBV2	TGTGCCAGCAGTGAACGGCAGGGGAACACTGAAGCTTTCTTT	CASSERQGNTEAFF
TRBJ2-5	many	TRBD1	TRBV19	TGTGCCAGTAGCCACCTACAGGGGAGAACCCCGGCCCAGTACTTC	CASSHLQGRTPAQYF
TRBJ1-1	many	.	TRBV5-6	TGTGCCAGCAGCTTGGTTCGGCAGGGCGACGGACGAGACACTGAAGCTTTCTTT	CASSLVRQGDGRDTEAFF
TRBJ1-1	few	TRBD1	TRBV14	TGTGCCAGCAGCAGACGGACAGGAGGGTTGGACACTGAAGCTTTCTTT	CASSRRTGGLDTEAFF
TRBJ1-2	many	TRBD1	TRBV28	TGTGCCAGCAATCCACAGGGGGCCCTTAACTATGGCTACACCTTC	CASNPQGALNYGYTF
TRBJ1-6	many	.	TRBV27	TGTGCCAGCACCCACTGGGGTTCACCCCTCCACTTT	CASTHWGSPLHF
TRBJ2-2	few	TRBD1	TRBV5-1	TGCGCCAGCAGCACGACAGGGAAGGCCACCGGGGAGCTGTTTTTT	CASSTTGKATGELFF
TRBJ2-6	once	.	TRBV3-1	TGTGCCAGCAGCCCTTCAATCTCTGGGGCCAACGTCCTGACTTTC	CASSPSISGANVLTF
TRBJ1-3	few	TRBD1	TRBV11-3	TGTGCCAGCAGCTTAATCGGGACAGTTTCCCTTGGAACCACCATATATTTT	CASSLIGTVSLGTTIYF
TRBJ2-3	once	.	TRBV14	TGTGCCAGCAGCCATTCGGCGGGCGGGCCAGATACGAAGTATTTT	CASSHSAGGPDTKYF
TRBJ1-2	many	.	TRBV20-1	TGCAGTGCTGGCCGGGACCCCGGCTATGGCTACACCTTC	CSAGRDPGYGYTF
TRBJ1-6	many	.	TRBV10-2	TGCGCCAGCAGTGAGACGGGGGGCAAAAATTCACCCCTCCACTTT	CASSETGGKNSPLHF
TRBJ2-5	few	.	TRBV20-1	TGCAGTGCTAGCAGGGGAGAGTACCAAGAGACCCAGTACTTC	CSASRGEYQETQYF
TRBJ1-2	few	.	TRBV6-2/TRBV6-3	TGTGCCAGCGAAGGGGGGGCCCAGGATCGGGGCTATGGCTACACCTTC	CASEGGAQDRGYGYTF
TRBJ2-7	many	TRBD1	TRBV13	TGTGCCAGCAGGGACAGGCAGAGGGCCTACGAGCAGTACTTC	CASRDRQRAYEQYF
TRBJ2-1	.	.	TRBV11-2	TGTGCCAGCAGCTGGGTAGGCGAGCAGTTCTTC	CASSWVGEQFF
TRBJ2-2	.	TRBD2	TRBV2	TGTGCCAGCACCGGCCAGGCGGGAGAAACCGGGGAGCTGTTTTTT	CASTGQAGETGELFF
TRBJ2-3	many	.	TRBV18	TGTGCCAGCTCACAGGAGCTGAAGGGAGATACGCAGTATTTT	CASSQELKGDTQYF
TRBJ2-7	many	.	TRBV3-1	TGTGCCAGCAGCTTACGGGCGTACGAGCAGTACTTC	CASSLRAYEQYF
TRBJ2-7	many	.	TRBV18	TGTGCCAGCTCACCCCAAGGGGAATTCTACGAGCAGTACTTC	CASSPQGEFYEQYF
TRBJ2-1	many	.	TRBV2	TGTGCCAGCAGTGAAACTAGCTCGTACAATGAGCAGTTCTTC	CASSETSSYNEQFF
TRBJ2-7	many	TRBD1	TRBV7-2	TGTGCCAGCAGCAAAGGGACAGTTGTCTCCTACGAGCAGTACTTC	CASSKGTVVSYEQYF
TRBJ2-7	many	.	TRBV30	TGTGCCGGCCTCGGCGGGACATCCTACGAGCAGTACTTC	CAGLGGTSYEQYF
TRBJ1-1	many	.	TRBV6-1	TGTGCCAGCAGAGGGGGATCGAGGCGGAACACTGAAGCTTTCTTT	CASRGGSRRNTEAFF
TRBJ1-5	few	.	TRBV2	TGTGCCAGCAGTGCGCGCAATCAGCCCCAGCATTTT	CASSARNQPQHF
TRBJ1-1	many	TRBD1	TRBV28	TGTGCCAGCAGCCCATCTTATAGACAGGGCTTCAACACTGAAGCTTTCTTT	CASSPSYRQGFNTEAFF
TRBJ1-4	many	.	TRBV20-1	TGCAGTGCTATCGATTTCGATGAAAAACTGTTTTTT	CSAIDFDEKLFF
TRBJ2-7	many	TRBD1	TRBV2	TGTGCCAGCAGTTACTCCGGGACAGGTACCTACGAGCAGTACTTC	CASSYSGTGTYEQYF
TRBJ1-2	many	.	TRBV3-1	TGTGCCAGCAGCCAAGATAGGACGGGCAGGGGCTACACCTTC	CASSQDRTGRGYTF
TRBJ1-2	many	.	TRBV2	TGTGCCAGCGAAGGGACGGAGGTCTATGGCTACACCTTC	CASEGTEVYGYTF